Shown below are 10 T cell receptor beta chains from a single sample sequenced in a study of vaccination effects on CD4 cells after COVID-19. Sequencing was performed with immunoSEQ multiplex PCR; in TCRdb, only in-frame clones are kept and a portion is missing. The profile covers approximately 60,000 clones, with just over 70% appearing a single time and roughly a quarter taken by the ten largest. These receptors lack a known antigen. Having been cultured for under twelve days, the cells underwent CD4+ T cell isolation. This specimen consisted of CD4+ T cells from PBMCs cultured without peptide, obtained before COVID-19 vaccination. The receptors originated from a human donor who had a prior SARS-CoV-2 infection.

This clone was observed a single time. The V gene is TRBV5-1, the J gene TRBJ2-5, with a possible D match to TRBD1 (5 bases). Trimming stripped 4 bases from V and 2 bases from J, with 15 bases between. The CDR3 totals 15 residues. The germline gives CDR1 SGHRS, CDR2 YFSETQ. Here the CDR3 reads CASSLQGTSQETQYF. The CDR3 DNA follows: TGCGCCAGCAGCCTTCAGGGCACGTCGCAAGAGACCCAGTACTTC.

The chain has TRBV21-1 and TRBJ2-7; TRBD2, as called in the table, went unchecked against the DNA. TRBV21-1 is described as a pseudogene. The CDR3 has 15 amino acids. CDR3 loop: CASSKAGGDNYEQYF. CDR3 in DNA: TGTGCCAGCAGCAAAGCAGGCGGAGATAACTACGAGCAGTACTTC.

The rearrangement links TRBV7-2 to TRBJ2-3; D call uncertain. Trimming stripped 5 bases from V and 4 bases from J, with 10 bases between. Germline-derived CDR1 and CDR2 are SGHTA and FQGNSA. This CDR3 is built from 13 residues. CDR3 DNA: TGTGCCAGCAGCCCAAAGTTGGCAGATACGCAGTATTTT. It yields the protein CASSPKLADTQYF.

The CDR3 loop is CASSPTIGDTYEQYF. The DNA of the CDR3 is TGTGCCAGCAGCCCTACAATAGGGGACACCTACGAGCAGTACTTC. The chain recombines TRBV9 with TRBJ2-7; D possibly corresponds to TRBD1 (6 bases). Germline V gives CDR1 SGDLS, CDR2 YYNGEE. The CDR3 runs 15 residues. V lost 4 bases, J lost 2 bases, and 16 bases lay in between.

V gene TRBV5-1 combines with J gene TRBJ1-2; D remains ambiguous. The V end was cut by 2 bases, the J end by 8 bases, with 19 bases between. Germline-derived CDR1 and CDR2 are SGHRS and YFSETQ. The CDR3 totals 15 residues. The CDR3 DNA reads TGCGCCAGCAGCTTTGTCGGGCCTTTCCAAGGAGGCTACACCTTC. Translation gives CASSFVGPFQGGYTF.

The chain has TRBV3-1 (or the pseudogene TRBV3-2) and TRBJ2-3; weak D call: TRBD2 (7 bases). From germline, CDR1 is LGHDT and CDR2 YNNKEL (reference sequence). The CDR3 loop spans 17 amino acids. The ends were cut back, 4 bases at V and 2 bases at J, with 19 bases in the middle. The CDR3 DNA reads TGTGCCAGCAGCCTCCATGGGGGGGGCTCGATCACAGATACGCAGTATTTT. Amino acids: CASSLHGGGSITDTQYF.

By sample share, this clone is medium-sized (0.01 to 0.1%). The rearrangement uses TRBV3-1 (or the pseudogene TRBV3-2) and TRBJ1-2, with D uncertain. The V gene lost 4 bases and the J gene lost 1 base, with 16 bases spanning the gap. The CDR3 extends over 16 amino acids. Germline V gene sequence: CDR1 LGHDT, CDR2 YNNKEL (reference sequence). The CDR3 DNA follows: TGTGCCAGCAGCCGAGAGACCGGGTCCTATAACTATGGCTACACCTTC. This sequence encodes CASSRETGSYNYGYTF.

This clone was picked up a small number of times. The chain employs TRBV30 and TRBJ1-5; 7 nucleotides agree with TRBD1. The V gene's germline CDR1 is GTSNPN and CDR2 SVGIG (reference sequence). The CDR3 consists of 13 residues. V was pared by 3 bases and J by 5 bases, with 4 bases of the junction left unmatched. The CDR3, as DNA: TGTGCCTGGAGCGACAGGGATGATCAGCCCCAGCATTTT. Its protein product is CAWSDRDDQPQHF. Full variable domain (outside the CDR3, taken from reference TRBV30 and TRBJ1-5): SQTIHQWPATLVQPVGSPLSLECTVEGTSNPNLYWYRQAAGRGLQLLFYSVGIGQISSEVPQNLSASRPQDRQFILSSKKLLLSDSGFYLCAWSDRDDQPQHFGDGTRLSIL.

This chain links TRBV5-1 with TRBJ1-1, with 7 bases lining up with TRBD1. This CDR3 has 15 residues. Germline trimming cut 0 bases from V and 2 bases from J; bases unmatched to any gene: 4. Per the germline V gene, CDR1 is SGHRS and CDR2 is YFSETQ. CDR3 loop: CASSLVYRGNTEAFF. The CDR3 region has the DNA TGCGCCAGCAGCTTGGTTTACAGGGGAAACACTGAAGCTTTCTTT.

This rearrangement joins TRBV3-1 (or the pseudogene TRBV3-2) to TRBJ2-1; TRBD2 matches at 9 bases. Germline values: CDR1 LGHDT, CDR2 YNNKEL (reference sequence). V lost 1 base, J lost 9 bases, and 4 bases stayed unmatched. The CDR3 loop spans 14 amino acids. The CDR3 region has the DNA TGTGCCAGCAGCCAAGCTGCTAGCGGGGCTGAGCAGTTCTTC. Amino acids: CASSQAASGAEQFF.